Each of the 18 T cell receptor beta chains below was sequenced from the same sample in a study of shared clonotypes between healthy human individuals. Clones were read by immunoSEQ multiplex PCR, and TCRdb kept only the in-frame ones, dropping some. This sample has about 1.1 million clones, with approximately 80% found just once. The sample consisted of memory CD4+ T cells from PBMCs. The sample's subset: CD45RA-negative fraction. These receptors all come from a man aged 18 to 30 in good health. Some clones in this sample may be carry-over from other donors' samples.

This clone appeared a single time. The rearrangement joins TRBV2 to TRBJ2-5, with D perhaps being TRBD1 or TRBD2 (5 bases each). The CDR3 spans 13 residues. Trimming pared 11 bases from V and 4 bases from J, leaving 17 bases between. Germline V gene data show CDR1 as SNHLY and CDR2 as FYNNEI. CDR3 amino acids: CASVGGGRETQYF. CDR3 in DNA: TGTGCCTCGGTTGGTGGGGGAAGAGAGACCCAGTACTTC.

This clone was seen ten or more times. CDR3: CAWRSGRIRTDTQYF. In nucleotides, the CDR3 is TGTGCCTGGAGGTCTGGAAGGATACGCACAGATACGCAGTATTTT. The chain recombines TRBV30 with TRBJ2-3; D not resolved. The CDR3 totals 15 residues. CDR1 is GTSNPN, CDR2 SVGIG, per germline (reference sequence). Trimming stripped 3 bases from V and 1 base from J, with 14 bases between.

The chain is built from TRBV18 and TRBJ1-3; 8 positions agree with TRBD1. The CDR3 loop spans 15 amino acids. The germline gives CDR1 KGHSH, CDR2 LQKENI. V shed 3 bases and J 2 bases; nucleotides not matched to a gene: 3. Here the CDR3 reads CASSPDRETGNTIYF. The CDR3 DNA reads as TGTGCCAGCTCACCGGACAGGGAGACTGGAAACACCATATATTTT.

This rearrangement joins TRBV6-5 to TRBJ1-4, with TRBD1 as a possible D gene (6 bases). The CDR3 contains 13 residues. Germline V gene data show CDR1 as MNHEY and CDR2 as SVGAGI. V lost 9 bases, J lost 8 bases, and 16 bases lay in between. The CDR3 DNA follows: TGTGCCAGTTCGACAGGCAGTGTGGAAAAACTGTTTTTT. This gives the protein CASSTGSVEKLFF.

The CDR3: CASSLGRAGANVLTF. CDR3 nucleotide sequence: TGTGCCAGCAGCTTAGGACGGGCTGGGGCCAACGTCCTGACTTTC. This sequence joins TRBV11-1 and TRBJ2-6; D is undetermined. Trimming left V 1 base short and J 2 bases short, with 6 bases between. Germline CDR1 reads SGHAT; CDR2 reads FQDESV (reference sequence). The CDR3 totals 15 residues.

The genes are TRBV18 and TRBJ1-1; D gene uncertain. V was clipped by 3 bases and J by 7 bases, with 12 bases between them. Germline lookup yields CDR1 KGHSH and CDR2 LQKENI. CDR3 length equals 13 residues. CDR3 coding DNA: TGTGCCAGCTCACCGTTTAGGCAGGATGAAGCTTTCTTT. Its translation is CASSPFRQDEAFF.

This clone has more than one count but fewer than ten. Written as DNA, the CDR3 is TGTGCCAGCGAGACTAGCGGGAGGATTTACGAGCAGTACTTC. Its protein product is CASETSGRIYEQYF. The V gene is TRBV28, the J gene TRBJ2-7; the match to TRBD2 covers 13 bases. The CDR3 is 14 residues long. CDR1 is MDHEN and CDR2 is SYDVKM in the germline V gene. The junction had 5 bases not matched to a gene; V was cut back by 8 bases and J by 4 bases. The complete variable domain, with remaining parts taken from reference TRBV28 and TRBJ2-7, reads DVKVTQSSRYLVKRTGEKVFLECVQDMDHENMFWYRQDPGLGLRLIYFSYDVKMKEKGDIPEGYSVSREKKERFSLILESASTNQTSMYLCASETSGRIYEQYFGPGTRLTVT.

This rearrangement joins TRBV6-5 to TRBJ2-2; 11 bases fit TRBD2. CDR1 is MNHEY, CDR2 SVGAGI, per germline. This CDR3 has 13 residues. The V gene end was trimmed by 9 bases and the J gene end by 8 bases; junction bases not matched to a gene: 5. The CDR3 DNA is TGTGCCAGTCGACTAGCGGGAATTGGGGAGCTGTTTTTT. Its protein product is CASRLAGIGELFF.

The V gene is TRBV7-3, the J gene TRBJ2-2, with TRBD1 matching over 9 bases. Germline CDR1 and CDR2: SGHTA and FQGTGA. Germline trimming cut 4 bases from V and 6 bases from J; bases unmatched to any gene: 12. The CDR3 contains 17 residues. This CDR3 is CASSSQTGTGRPGELFF. The CDR3 DNA reads as TGTGCCAGCAGCTCCCAAACCGGGACAGGGAGGCCCGGGGAGCTGTTTTTT.

V and J are TRBV4-1 and TRBJ2-5; perhaps TRBD2 as D (6 bases). The length of the CDR3 is 13 residues. The germline V gene has CDR1 MGHRA and CDR2 YSYEKL. Trimming pared 4 bases from V and 5 bases from J, leaving 11 bases between. Here the CDR3 reads CASSRLVFETQYF. For the CDR3, the DNA is TGCGCCAGCAGCCGACTAGTTTTTGAGACCCAGTACTTC.

The J gene is TRBJ1-5, the V gene TRBV19; D possibly corresponds to TRBD1 (5 bases). Between the trimmed V and J ends, which lost 7 bases and 7 bases, there was a span of 14 bases. The CDR3 consists of 13 residues. The germline V gene encodes CDR1 LNHDA and CDR2 SQIVND (reference sequence). CDR3 in amino acids: CASKTTDQQPQHF. The CDR3 nucleotides are TGTGCCAGTAAAACGACAGACCAACAGCCCCAGCATTTT.

The chain joins TRBV5-8 to TRBJ2-5, with a possible D match to TRBD2 (7 bases). Germline CDR1 reads SGHTS; CDR2 reads YDEGEE. The V end was cut by 7 bases, the J end by 4 bases, with 17 bases between. The CDR3 sequence is 14 residues long. CDR3 nucleotides: TGTGCCAGCTTCCACGAGGGGGGGCGAGAGACCCAGTACTTC. It specifies CASFHEGGRETQYF.

The V gene is TRBV7-9, the J gene TRBJ2-7; 8 bases are a match to TRBD1. CDR3 size: 16 residues. The ends lost 2 bases at V and 6 bases at J; junction bases unmatched: 12. The germline V gene encodes CDR1 SEHNR and CDR2 FQNEAQ (reference sequence). The CDR3 nucleotides are TGTGCCAGCAGCTTATTAGATTGGCAGGGGGCGTCCGAGCAGTACTTC. The encoded protein is CASSLLDWQGASEQYF.

This sequence joins TRBV5-1 and TRBJ1-4; D is undetermined. This CDR3 is 15 amino acids long. Germline CDR1 reads SGHRS; CDR2 reads YFSETQ. Trimming took 6 bases from V and 3 from J, leaving 15 bases between them. The DNA of the CDR3 is TGCGCCAGCACCCTCGGCTCGTCAGCTAATGAAAAACTGTTTTTT. Its translation: CASTLGSSANEKLFF.

This clone appeared a few times. V is TRBV11-2 and J is TRBJ2-5; tentative D call: TRBD2 (5 bases). The V end was cut by 1 base, the J end by 3 bases, with 9 bases between. CDR3 length equals 14 residues. Germline CDR1 and CDR2: SGHAT and FQNNGV. The CDR3: CASSLVPGKETQYF. CDR3 DNA: TGTGCCAGCAGCTTAGTTCCCGGGAAAGAGACCCAGTACTTC. The whole variable domain, filled in from reference TRBV11-2 and TRBJ2-5, reads EAGVAQSPRYKIIEKRQSVAFWCNPISGHATLYWYQQILGQGPKLLIQFQNNGVVDDSQLPKDRFSAERLKGVDSTLKIQPAKLEDSAVYLCASSLVPGKETQYFGPGTRLLVL.

A single count supports this clone. The V gene is TRBV28, the J gene TRBJ1-4; no reliable D call. Per the germline V gene, CDR1 is MDHEN and CDR2 is SYDVKM. V was cut by 2 bases and J by 0 bases, with 13 bases left in between. This CDR3 comprises 17 residues. CDR3 amino acids: CASSLVAEISTNEKLFF. The CDR3 DNA is TGTGCCAGCAGTTTAGTGGCAGAAATCTCAACTAATGAAAAACTGTTTTTT.

This chain connects TRBV6-9 to TRBJ2-7; perhaps D is TRBD1 or TRBD2 (5 bases each). V was shortened by 6 bases and J by 6 bases, with 18 bases between the two germline ends. This CDR3 comprises 14 residues. CDR1 MNHGY and CDR2 SVAAGI come from the germline V gene. CDR3 in amino acids: CASSAGTPASEQYF. CDR3 nucleotide sequence: TGTGCCAGCAGCGCCGGGACCCCTGCCTCCGAGCAGTACTTC.

The rearrangement links TRBV9 to TRBJ2-5; the D gene could be TRBD1 or TRBD2 (5 bases each). CDR1 is SGDLS, CDR2 YYNGEE, per germline. V was shortened by 0 bases and J by 3 bases, with 9 bases between the two germline ends. The CDR3 length is 14 residues. The CDR3 spells CASSVAQGEETQYF. CDR3 nucleotide sequence: TGTGCCAGCAGCGTAGCTCAGGGAGAAGAGACCCAGTACTTC. The entire variable domain, with the rest obtained from reference TRBV9 and TRBJ2-5, is as follows: DSGVTQTPKHLITATGQRVTLRCSPRSGDLSVYWYQQSLDQGLQFLIQYYNGEERAKGNILERFSAQQFPDLHSELNLSSLELGDSALYFCASSVAQGEETQYFGPGTRLLVL.